A selection of T cell receptor beta chains follows, all from one sample in a study of T cells after yellow fever vaccination. TCRdb recomputed calls from the 5' RACE reads with MiXCR, one row per CDR3 protein. This table has a few hundred thousand distinct CDR3 sequences, about 4% appearing once. Sequenced material: PBMCs, taken 5 days after the yellow fever booster vaccination. All receptors come from a man aged 18 to 29 who received the YFV17D yellow fever vaccine. Both conserved end residues are part of each CDR3. D genes are given only for firm matches. Size tells how often a clone was seen (once, few, many) or the class of an expanded clone, and some rows leave it out.

CDR3nt: TGTGCCAGCAGCTCTACAGGATTCCCCACTGAAGCTTTCTTT
CDR3aa: CASSSTGFPTEAFF
abundance: few
j_gene: TRBJ1-1
v_gene: TRBV7-9
d_gene: NA

CDR3nt: TGCAGCGTTGAATTAGCGGGGGGAAGAGATACGCAGTATTTT
CDR3aa: CSVELAGGRDTQYF
abundance: few
j_gene: TRBJ2-3
v_gene: TRBV29-1
d_gene: TRBD2

CDR3nt: TGTGCCAGCAGCCCGGGACTAGCCGGCAAGCAAGAGACCCAGTACTTC
CDR3aa: CASSPGLAGKQETQYF
abundance: many
j_gene: TRBJ2-5
v_gene: TRBV3-2
d_gene: NA

CDR3nt: TGTGCTAGCAGTAGGCTAGCGGGGCAAGAGACCCAGTACTTC
CDR3aa: CASSRLAGQETQYF
abundance: few
j_gene: TRBJ2-5
v_gene: TRBV7-7
d_gene: TRBD2

CDR3nt: TGTGCCAGCAGCAAAGGCTCTGGAAACACCATATATTTT
CDR3aa: CASSKGSGNTIYF
abundance: few
j_gene: TRBJ1-3
v_gene: TRBV14
d_gene: NA

CDR3nt: TGCAGCGTTGAGGGTGTGAGCTCCTACAATGAGCAGTTCTTC
CDR3aa: CSVEGVSSYNEQFF
abundance: many
j_gene: TRBJ2-1
v_gene: TRBV29-1
d_gene: NA

CDR3nt: TGTGCCAGCAGTTACTCGATCGGACGGACAGCTGGAAATGAGCAGTTCTTC
CDR3aa: CASSYSIGRTAGNEQFF
abundance: NA
j_gene: TRBJ2-1
v_gene: TRBV6-2/TRBV6-3
d_gene: NA

CDR3nt: TGTGCCAGCAGCTCAAACCCCGGGGCAGAGACCCAGTACTTC
CDR3aa: CASSSNPGAETQYF
abundance: many
j_gene: TRBJ2-5
v_gene: TRBV7-2
d_gene: NA

CDR3nt: TGCGCCAGCAGCCATTATACCGGGGAGGTTTACAATGAGCAGTTCTTC
CDR3aa: CASSHYTGEVYNEQFF
abundance: NA
j_gene: TRBJ2-1
v_gene: TRBV4-1
d_gene: NA

CDR3nt: TGTGCCAGTAGTAACCAGGGGGCAGGCACTGAAGCTTTCTTT
CDR3aa: CASSNQGAGTEAFF
abundance: few
j_gene: TRBJ1-1
v_gene: TRBV19
d_gene: TRBD1

CDR3nt: TGCGCCAGCTGCGCGCGGGGGGGCACTGAAGCTTTCTTT
CDR3aa: CASCARGGTEAFF
abundance: many
j_gene: TRBJ1-1
v_gene: TRBV4-3
d_gene: NA

CDR3nt: TGTGCCAGCAGCCAAGATGGCACTAGCGGGGGGAGAGAGACCCAGTACTTC
CDR3aa: CASSQDGTSGGRETQYF
abundance: many
j_gene: TRBJ2-5
v_gene: TRBV4-2
d_gene: TRBD2

CDR3nt: TGTGCCAGCTCCCCTGGGGCTCTCCGCAATGAGCAGTTCTTC
CDR3aa: CASSPGALRNEQFF
abundance: NA
j_gene: TRBJ2-1
v_gene: TRBV7-6
d_gene: NA